The present T cell receptor (beta chain) was sequenced within a study of CD8+CD57+ T cells in acquired aplastic anemia. In the study overall: In CD4+ cells, healthy donors produced an average of about 11 million reads. Notes on the study in general: Over 25 CD8+ CDR3 sequences occurred in both the patients and the controls.

This CDR3 is 14 amino acids long. Germline V gives CDR1 SGHRS, CDR2 YFSETQ. The template for TCR beta VDJ and CDR3 sequence profiling was genomic DNA. TCRdb itself ran the reads through MiXCR, one entry per CDR3 protein. Of 400,000 to 500,000 distinct CDR3 sequences in the sample, just under 70% were seen once. With regard to this clonotype: As yet, its antigen is unknown. One end of the junction varies from germline; a read error may be responsible.

The sequence derives from a human donor in good health, serving as a control. This chain joins TRBV5-1 and TRBJ1-4; possible D gene TRBD1, 5 bases. The sequenced material came from sorted CD4+, CD8+, or CD8+CD57+ T cells (not recorded which) from PBMCs. Written as DNA, the CDR3 is TGTGCCAGCAGCGAGGGACCGCATTCCCGACTCGTGTTTTTT. Amino acids: CASSEGPHSRLVFF.